One sample yielded the 17 T cell receptor beta chains listed below, sequenced in a study of chemoradiotherapy in HPV16-positive cancers. Method: immunoSEQ multiplex PCR; TCRdb's copy keeps in-frame clones and lacks some. The top ten clones hold roughly 17% of a sample with about 24,000 clones, around nine tenths of them seen once. The material sequenced was blood, taken from a patient who underwent chemoradiotherapy. The receptors come from a human donor with HPV-associated anogenital cancer.

This sequence joins TRBV28 and TRBJ2-3, with 7 bases identical to TRBD1. This CDR3 comprises 16 residues. CDR1 is MDHEN, CDR2 SYDVKM, per germline. The junction had 11 bases not matched to a gene; V was cut back by 7 bases and J by 1 base. The CDR3 spells CASTPMGQGGTDTQYF. The DNA for the CDR3 is TGTGCCAGCACCCCTATGGGGCAGGGGGGCACAGATACGCAGTATTTT. The full variable domain, with the rest looked up from reference TRBV28 and TRBJ2-3, is DVKVTQSSRYLVKRTGEKVFLECVQDMDHENMFWYRQDPGLGLRLIYFSYDVKMKEKGDIPEGYSVSREKKERFSLILESASTNQTSMYLCASTPMGQGGTDTQYFGPGTRLTVL.

The rearrangement links TRBV5-1 to TRBJ1-1; D is possibly TRBD1 (5 bases). The CDR3 totals 12 residues. Trimming took 4 bases from V and 10 from J, leaving 14 bases between them. The V gene's germline CDR1 is SGHRS and CDR2 YFSETQ. CDR3 in amino acids: CASSVWGEPAFF. The CDR3 bases are TGCGCCAGCAGCGTATGGGGGGAACCAGCTTTCTTT.

The gene calls are TRBV11-1 and TRBJ2-5; a weak D match, TRBD2 (5 bases). The CDR3 runs to 14 residues. The germline CDR1 and CDR2 sequences are SGHAT and FQDESV (reference sequence). Trimming left V 1 base short and J 5 bases short, with 11 bases between. In DNA form, the CDR3 reads TGTGCCAGCAGCTTAGGCGGGTCCCACGAGACCCAGTACTTC. This codes for CASSLGGSHETQYF.

The rearrangement joins TRBV7-2 to TRBJ1-1, with 9 bases identical to TRBD1. Germline V CDR1 and CDR2: SGHTA, FQGNSA. Losses at the gene ends were 2 bases for V and 5 bases for J; bases not matched to a gene: 6. This CDR3 is built from 15 residues. The CDR3 here is CASSLSGTGRTEAFF. CDR3 nucleotide sequence: TGTGCCAGCAGCTTAAGCGGGACAGGGAGGACTGAAGCTTTCTTT. The full variable domain, its missing parts supplied by reference TRBV7-2 and TRBJ1-1, is GAGVSQSPSNKVTEKGKDVELRCDPISGHTALYWYRQSLGQGLEFLIYFQGNSAPDKSGLPSDRFSAERTGGSVSTLTIQRTQQEDSAVYLCASSLSGTGRTEAFFGQGTRLTVV.

The rearrangement links TRBV7-6 to TRBJ1-3; 7 nucleotides agree with TRBD1. Germline V lookup: CDR1 SGHVS, CDR2 FNYEAQ. V gave up 5 bases and J gave up 0 bases; unmatched junction bases: 4. The length of the CDR3 is 15 residues. In DNA form, the CDR3 reads TGTGCCAGCAGCGCCGCAGGGGGCTCTGGAAACACCATATATTTT. Protein sequence: CASSAAGGSGNTIYF. Full variable domain (outside the CDR3, taken from reference TRBV7-6 and TRBJ1-3): GAGVSQSPRYKVTKRGQDVALRCDPISGHVSLYWYRQALGQGPEFLTYFNYEAQQDKSGLPNDRFSAERPEGSISTLTIQRTEQRDSAMYRCASSAAGGSGNTIYFGEGSWLTVV.

The CDR3 loop reads CASSSPQRPYDEQYF. The CDR3 DNA reads as TGTGCCAGCAGCTCCCCCCAGAGGCCCTACGACGAGCAGTACTTC. The J gene is TRBJ2-7, the V gene TRBV28; D is unclear. The CDR3 covers 15 residues. V lost 6 bases to trimming and J lost 5 bases, with 20 bases between them. Germline assignment: CDR1 MDHEN and CDR2 SYDVKM.

CDR3 coding DNA: TGTGCCAGCAGCGTAGGGGGGACAGGGGCTTACAATGAGCAGTTCTTC. This encodes CASSVGGTGAYNEQFF. The rearrangement joins TRBV9 to TRBJ2-1, with TRBD1 matching over 10 bases. The V gene's germline CDR1 is SGDLS and CDR2 YYNGEE. This CDR3 has 16 residues. V lost 0 bases, J lost 4 bases, and 4 bases stayed unmatched.

The chain joins TRBV7-8 to TRBJ2-4; D is perhaps TRBD2 (6 bases). This CDR3 spans 19 amino acids. Deletions cut 2 bases from V and 1 base from J, with 21 bases between. In germline, CDR1 is SGHVS, CDR2 FQNEAQ. CDR3: CASSLIQASDSWAKNIQYF. CDR3 nucleotides: TGTGCCAGCAGCTTAATTCAGGCTAGCGACAGTTGGGCCAAAAACATTCAGTACTTC.

The chain links TRBV2 to TRBJ1-4; 7 nucleotides line up with TRBD1. CDR1 SNHLY and CDR2 FYNNEI come from the germline V gene. This CDR3 is 14 amino acids long. V lost 6 bases to trimming and J lost 8 bases; unmatched junction nucleotides: 9. As DNA, the CDR3 is TGTGCCAGCAGCGCACAGGGGTTAAGGGAAAAACTGTTTTTT. Translating it yields CASSAQGLREKLFF.

The rearrangement links TRBV10-1 to TRBJ1-5; D ambiguous. Germline V gene data show CDR1 as WNHNN and CDR2 as SYGVQD (reference sequence). This CDR3 spans 16 amino acids. V lost 0 bases and J lost 2, with 11 bases in between. The CDR3 here is CASSESPGEGNQPQHF. The CDR3 DNA follows: TGCGCCAGCAGTGAGTCGCCTGGGGAAGGCAATCAGCCCCAGCATTTT.

This chain uses TRBV4-1 with TRBJ1-3; TRBD1 aligns across 7 bases. CDR1 and CDR2 from the germline V gene are MGHRA and YSYEKL. The junction had 6 bases not matched to a gene; V was cut back by 1 base and J by 0 bases. The CDR3 contains 17 residues. The CDR3 loop reads CASSQVYRGNSGNTIYF. The CDR3 DNA reads TGCGCCAGCAGCCAAGTGTACAGGGGAAACTCTGGAAACACCATATATTTT.

CDR3 amino acids: CASSYGTGGYGYTF. The CDR3 DNA sequence: TGTGCCAGCAGTTACGGGACAGGGGGCTATGGCTACACCTTC. V usage is TRBV6-5 and J usage is TRBJ1-2; 11 bases map to TRBD1. Germline CDR1 MNHEY, CDR2 SVGAGI. The CDR3 contains 14 residues. The V gene end was trimmed by 2 bases and the J gene end by 4 bases; junction bases not matched to a gene: 0.

The chain links TRBV4-2 to TRBJ1-4, with 12 bases identical to TRBD1. V trimming: 1 base; J trimming: 2 bases; junction bases outside the gene matches: 5. The CDR3 is made up of 18 amino acids. CDR1 is LGHNA, CDR2 YNFKEQ, per germline. CDR3: CASSQGPGQGATNEKLFF. CDR3 DNA: TGTGCCAGCAGCCAAGGACCGGGACAGGGGGCTACTAATGAAAAACTGTTTTTT.

This clone was counted a single time. This chain joins TRBV7-8 and TRBJ2-5; D unclear. The CDR3 spans 14 residues. V was pared by 1 base and J by 5 bases, with 11 bases between. The germline V gene encodes CDR1 SGHVS and CDR2 FQNEAQ. In nucleotides, the CDR3 is TGTGCCAGCAGCTTAGGGTTGCTAGAGGAGACCCAGTACTTC. Translating it yields CASSLGLLEETQYF.

This clone was seen only once. This chain links TRBV18 with TRBJ1-5; the match to TRBD1 covers 7 bases. Germline CDR1 and CDR2: KGHSH and LQKENI. There are 14 residues in the CDR3. J was trimmed by 2 bases and V by 3 bases; bases with no gene match: 1. The CDR3: CASSPGQGNQPQHF. For the CDR3, the DNA is TGTGCCAGCTCACCCGGACAGGGCAATCAGCCCCAGCATTTT.

The chain is built from TRBV5-1 and TRBJ1-2; D not certain. This CDR3 region has 14 residues. Germline V gene sequence: CDR1 SGHRS, CDR2 YFSETQ. V lost 4 bases and J lost 2, with 12 bases in between. The CDR3, as DNA: TGCGCCAGCAGCGCCGGTGGGGAGAACTATGGCTACACCTTC. Its translation is CASSAGGENYGYTF.

The rearrangement uses TRBV5-1 and TRBJ2-7; no clear D. Germline CDR1 reads SGHRS; CDR2 reads YFSETQ. With 1 base removed from V and 4 bases from J, the gap between germline ends came to 6 bases. The CDR3 has 12 residues. The CDR3 DNA reads TGCGCCAGCAGCTTGACCAGATACGAGCAGTACTTC. Amino acid sequence: CASSLTRYEQYF. Together with reference TRBV5-1 and TRBJ2-7, the CDR3 gives the full variable domain: KAGVTQTPRYLIKTRGQQVTLSCSPISGHRSVSWYQQTPGQGLQFLFEYFSETQRNKGNFPGRFSGRQFSNSRSEMNVSTLELGDSALYLCASSLTRYEQYFGPGTRLTVT.